The count of the clone carrying this TCR beta chain is one. The data are from a study of cytomegalovirus exposure and HLA in healthy donors. Amplification used 60 Vbeta primers and 13 Jbeta primers. Generated by immunoSEQ multiplex PCR, the TCRdb table keeps only in-frame clones and is missing some. This table holds more than 85,000 clones, roughly 63% found once. The clonotype originates from a woman aged 70-85 years in good health and CMV-seropositive. Sequencing was carried out using PBMCs.

In DNA form, the CDR3 reads TGCACCAGCAGCCAAGCTTCGGGAAGTACAAGTTACAATGAGCAGTTCTTC. It translates to CTSSQASGSTSYNEQFF. The chain employs TRBV1 and TRBJ2-1; no DNA check was done on the table's D call, TRBD2. TRBV1 is given as a pseudogene. The CDR3 is 17 amino acids.